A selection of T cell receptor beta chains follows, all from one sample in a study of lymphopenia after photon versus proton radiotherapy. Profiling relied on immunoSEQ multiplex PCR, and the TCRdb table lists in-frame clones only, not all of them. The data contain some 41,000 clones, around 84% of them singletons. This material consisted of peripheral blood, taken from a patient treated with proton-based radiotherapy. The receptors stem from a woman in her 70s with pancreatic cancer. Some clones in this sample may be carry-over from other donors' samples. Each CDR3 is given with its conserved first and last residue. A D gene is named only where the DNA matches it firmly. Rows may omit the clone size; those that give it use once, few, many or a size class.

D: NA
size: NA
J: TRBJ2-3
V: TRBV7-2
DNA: TGTGCCAGCAGCTTAGCCGGGACATTGATCACAGATACGCAGTATTTT
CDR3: CASSLAGTLITDTQYF

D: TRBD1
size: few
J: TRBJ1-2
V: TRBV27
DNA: TGTGCCAGCAGCACGGACAGGGGAGTCAGTGGCTACACCTTC
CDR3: CASSTDRGVSGYTF

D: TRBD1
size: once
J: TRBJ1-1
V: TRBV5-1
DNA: TGCGCCAGCAGCCCCTGGACAGGGAAGGACACTGAAGCTTTCTTT
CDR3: CASSPWTGKDTEAFF

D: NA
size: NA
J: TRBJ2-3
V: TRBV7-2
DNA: TGTGCCAGCAACGCTCAGCTCGCAGATACGCAGTATTTT
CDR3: CASNAQLADTQYF

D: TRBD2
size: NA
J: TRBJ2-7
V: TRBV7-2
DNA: TGTGCCAGCAGCTTAGCGCGGGGCGGGAGGGCCGCGGCCGACGAGCAGTACTTC
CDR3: CASSLARGGRAAADEQYF

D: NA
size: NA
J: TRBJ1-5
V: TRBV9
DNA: TGTGCCAGCAGCGTAGAGGGGAACGAGAATCAGCCCCAGCATTTT
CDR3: CASSVEGNENQPQHF

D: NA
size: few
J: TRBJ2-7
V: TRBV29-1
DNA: TGCAGCGCCACCCCCCCCCAGGGAGGGGGCTCCTACGAGCAGTACTTC
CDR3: CSATPPQGGGSYEQYF

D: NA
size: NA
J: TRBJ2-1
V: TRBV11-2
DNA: TGTGCCAGCAGCCAACTAGTCCTATTATACAATGAGCAGTTCTTC
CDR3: CASSQLVLLYNEQFF

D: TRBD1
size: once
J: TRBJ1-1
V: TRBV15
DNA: TGTGCCATCCGACCGGGACAGGTGAACACTGAAGCTTTCTTT
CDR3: CAIRPGQVNTEAFF

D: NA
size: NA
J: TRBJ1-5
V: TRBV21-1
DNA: TGTGCCAGCGGTTGGACAGGGGATCAGCCCCAGCATTTT
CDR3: CASGWTGDQPQHF

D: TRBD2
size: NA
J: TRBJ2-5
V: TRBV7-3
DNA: TGTGCCAGCAGTGTTACTAGCGGGAGATGGGAGACCCAGTACTTC
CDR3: CASSVTSGRWETQYF

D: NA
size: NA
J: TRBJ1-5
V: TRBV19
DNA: TGTGCCAGTAGTATCCCCCGGTTGGGAAGGAATCAGCCCCAGCATTTT
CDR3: CASSIPRLGRNQPQHF

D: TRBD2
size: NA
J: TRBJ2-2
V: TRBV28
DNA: TGTGCCAGCAGCCCCGCCGGGACTAGGGACACCGGGGAGCTGTTTTTT
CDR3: CASSPAGTRDTGELFF

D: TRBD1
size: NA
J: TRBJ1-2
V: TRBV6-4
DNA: TGTGCCAGCAGTGCCGGACAGGGGAGAGTGGATGGCTACACCTTC
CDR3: CASSAGQGRVDGYTF

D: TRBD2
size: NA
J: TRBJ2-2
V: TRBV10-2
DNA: TGCGCCAGCACCCTAAGCGGGACCTTCGGAGGGGAGCTGTTTTTT
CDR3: CASTLSGTFGGELFF

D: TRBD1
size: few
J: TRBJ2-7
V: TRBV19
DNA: TGTGCCAGTAGTACCTCCGGGACAGGGACCTACGAGCAGTACTTC
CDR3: CASSTSGTGTYEQYF

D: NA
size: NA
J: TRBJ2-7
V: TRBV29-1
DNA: TGCAGCGTTGGTGTGCAGTACTTC
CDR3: CSVGVQYF

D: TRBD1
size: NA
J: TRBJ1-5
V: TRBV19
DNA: TGTGCCAGTAGTATAACAGGGGATAGCAATCAGCCCCAGCATTTT
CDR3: CASSITGDSNQPQHF

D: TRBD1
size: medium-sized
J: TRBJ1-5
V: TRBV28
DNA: TGTGCCAGCAGCAGGACAGGAAAATTAGCGGTGGGCCAGCCCCAGCATTTT
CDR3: CASSRTGKLAVGQPQHF

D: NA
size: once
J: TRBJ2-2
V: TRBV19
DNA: TGTGCCAGTAAGGCCAAGAGGAACACCGGGGAGCTGTTTTTT
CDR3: CASKAKRNTGELFF

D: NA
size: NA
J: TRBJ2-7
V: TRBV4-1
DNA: TGCGCCAGCAGCCAAGGGGGGAATAAGGACAGCGCCTACGAGCAGTACTTC
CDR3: CASSQGGNKDSAYEQYF

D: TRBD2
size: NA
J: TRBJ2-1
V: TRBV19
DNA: TGTGCCAGTAGTACCCCCCTAGCGGGAGGGCCAGGGGATGAGCAGTTCTTC
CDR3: CASSTPLAGGPGDEQFF

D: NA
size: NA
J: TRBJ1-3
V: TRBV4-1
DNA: TGCGCCAGCAGCCAAGATTTGGCAGTCTCTGGAAACACCATATATTTT
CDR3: CASSQDLAVSGNTIYF

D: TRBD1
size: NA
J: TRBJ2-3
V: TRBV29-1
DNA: TGCAGCGTTGAAGATGCTGACAGGGGCAGCACAGATACGCAGTATTTT
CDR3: CSVEDADRGSTDTQYF

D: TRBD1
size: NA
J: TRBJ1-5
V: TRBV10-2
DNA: TGCGCCAGCAGTTGGGGACAGGGTGGCAATCAGCCCCAGCATTTT
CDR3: CASSWGQGGNQPQHF

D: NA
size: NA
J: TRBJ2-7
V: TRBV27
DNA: TGTGCCAGCAGTTTATCATCGCCCATGGAGCAGTACTTC
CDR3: CASSLSSPMEQYF

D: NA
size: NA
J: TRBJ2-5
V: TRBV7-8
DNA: TGTGCCAGCAGCGCTCGTAAGGAAGAGACCCAGTACTTC
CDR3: CASSARKEETQYF

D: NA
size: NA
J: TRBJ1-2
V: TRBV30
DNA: TGTGCCTGGAGTTCGCGGCAGAACTATGGCTACACCTTC
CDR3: CAWSSRQNYGYTF

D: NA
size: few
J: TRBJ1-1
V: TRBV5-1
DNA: TGCGCCAGCAGCTTGGATATAAAGGGACTTGAAGCTTTCTTT
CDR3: CASSLDIKGLEAFF

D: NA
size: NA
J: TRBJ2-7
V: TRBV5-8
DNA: TGTGCCAGCAGCCCCTACACCTACGAGCAGTACTTC
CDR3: CASSPYTYEQYF

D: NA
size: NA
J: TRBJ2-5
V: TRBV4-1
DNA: TGCGCCAGCAGCCAAGAGCCTTCTCAAGAGACCCAGTACTTC
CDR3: CASSQEPSQETQYF

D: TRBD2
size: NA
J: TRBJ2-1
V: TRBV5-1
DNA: TGCGCCAGCAGCTTGGCCCCGAAGAGCGGGGTCCCTTCCTACAATGAGCAGTTCTTC
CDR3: CASSLAPKSGVPSYNEQFF

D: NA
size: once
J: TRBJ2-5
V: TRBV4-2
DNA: TGTGCCAGCAGCCAAGATTATCAGCTGGGCAAGACCCAGTACTTC
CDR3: CASSQDYQLGKTQYF

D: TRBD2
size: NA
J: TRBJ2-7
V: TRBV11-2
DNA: TGTGCCAGCAGCCCGAGGCCGGGACTAGCGGGCGTCTACGAGCAGTACTTC
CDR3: CASSPRPGLAGVYEQYF

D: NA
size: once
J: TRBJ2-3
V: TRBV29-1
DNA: TGCAGCGTTGAAGTCTCGGGGCGAGATACGCAGTATTTT
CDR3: CSVEVSGRDTQYF

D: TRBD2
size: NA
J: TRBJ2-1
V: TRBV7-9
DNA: TGTGCCAGCAGCCGGACTAGCGGGAGGTACAATGAGCAGTTCTTC
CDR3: CASSRTSGRYNEQFF

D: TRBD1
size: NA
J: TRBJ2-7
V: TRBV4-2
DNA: TGTGCCAGCAGCCCTGGCTCCCTGACAGGGGGCATTGTCTACGAGCAGTACTTC
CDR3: CASSPGSLTGGIVYEQYF

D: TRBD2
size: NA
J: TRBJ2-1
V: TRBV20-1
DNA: TGCAGTGCTAGGCGGGAGTGGGAGCAGTTCTTC
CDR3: CSARREWEQFF

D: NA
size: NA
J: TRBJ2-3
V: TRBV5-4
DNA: TGTGCCAGCAGCTTGGGGGGCTACACAGATACGCAGTATTTT
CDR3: CASSLGGYTDTQYF

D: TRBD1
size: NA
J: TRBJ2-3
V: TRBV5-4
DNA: TGTGCCAGCAGCCCTCGGGTCGGGACAGGGCGAACAGATACGCAGTATTTT
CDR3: CASSPRVGTGRTDTQYF

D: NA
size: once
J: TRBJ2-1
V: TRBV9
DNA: TGTGCCAGCAGCGTAGACGGTAGCGGCAACAATGAGCAGTTCTTC
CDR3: CASSVDGSGNNEQFF

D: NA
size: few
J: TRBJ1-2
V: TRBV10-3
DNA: TGTGCCATCAGGGCTGAGGGGCGGTTAGAAGGCTACACCTTC
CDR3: CAIRAEGRLEGYTF

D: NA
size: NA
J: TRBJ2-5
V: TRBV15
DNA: TGTGCCACCAGCCCCCGATGGAGCGGGCCTCAAGAGACCCAGTACTTC
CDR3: CATSPRWSGPQETQYF

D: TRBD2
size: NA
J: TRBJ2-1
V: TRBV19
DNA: TGTGCCAGTAGCCCCCTAGCGGGTTCCTACAATGAGCAGTTCTTC
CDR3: CASSPLAGSYNEQFF

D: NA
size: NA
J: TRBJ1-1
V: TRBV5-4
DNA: TGTGCCAGCAGCCATCGCACAGTGCTGTACACTGAAGCTTTCTTT
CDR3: CASSHRTVLYTEAFF

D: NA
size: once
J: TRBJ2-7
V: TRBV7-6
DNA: TGTGCCAGCAGCGCATCCTCTGGACCCTACGAGCAGTACTTC
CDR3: CASSASSGPYEQYF

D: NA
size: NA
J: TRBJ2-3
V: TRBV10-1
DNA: TGCGCCAGCAGCGAGAAATCGGACCCAAAAAGCGGAGATACGCAGTATTTT
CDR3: CASSEKSDPKSGDTQYF

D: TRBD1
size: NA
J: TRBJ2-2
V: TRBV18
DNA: TGTGCCAGCTCACCGACAGGGAGCACCGGGGAGCTGTTTTTT
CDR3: CASSPTGSTGELFF

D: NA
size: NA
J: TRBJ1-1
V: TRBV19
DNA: TGTGTCAGTAGTATAGGCAGGGGGAACACTGAAGCTTTCTTT
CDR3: CVSSIGRGNTEAFF

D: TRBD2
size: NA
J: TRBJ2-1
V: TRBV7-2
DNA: TGTGCCAGCAGCTCCGGACTAGCGGGAGGCAATGAGCAGTTCTTC
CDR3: CASSSGLAGGNEQFF

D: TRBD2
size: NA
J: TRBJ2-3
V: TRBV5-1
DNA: TGCGCCAGCAGCTTGGGAGGGACTAGCGGTCGCACAGATACGCAGTATTTT
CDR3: CASSLGGTSGRTDTQYF

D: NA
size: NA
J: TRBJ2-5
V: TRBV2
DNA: TGTGCCAGCAGCGCGGCGGACCAAGAGACCCAGTACTTC
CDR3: CASSAADQETQYF

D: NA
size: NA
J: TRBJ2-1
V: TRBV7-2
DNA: TGTGCCAGCAGCTTAGCGCCGGGAGCCAATGAGCAGTTCTTC
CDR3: CASSLAPGANEQFF

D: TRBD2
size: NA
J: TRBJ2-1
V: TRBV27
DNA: TGTGCCAGCAGTTTTAGCGGGAGTCCCTCCTACAATGAGCAGTTCTTC
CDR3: CASSFSGSPSYNEQFF

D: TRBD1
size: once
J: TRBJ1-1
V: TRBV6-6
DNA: TGTGCCAGCAGTGGACAGGGTATAGGAACTGAAGCTTTCTTT
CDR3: CASSGQGIGTEAFF

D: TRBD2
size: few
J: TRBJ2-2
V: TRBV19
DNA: TGTGCCAGTAGCCCGATCCAAGATTGGACTAGCGGGGAGAACACCGGGGAGCTGTTTTTT
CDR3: CASSPIQDWTSGENTGELFF

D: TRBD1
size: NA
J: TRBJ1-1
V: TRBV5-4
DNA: TGTGCCAGCAGCTCCGGACAGGAGAACACTGAAGCTTTCTTT
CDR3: CASSSGQENTEAFF

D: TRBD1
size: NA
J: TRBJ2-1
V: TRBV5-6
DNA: TGTGCCAGCAGGATCTGGACAGGGTCCTACAATGAGCAGTTCTTC
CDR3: CASRIWTGSYNEQFF

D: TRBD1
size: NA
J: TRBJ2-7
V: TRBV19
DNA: TGTGCCAGTAGGCAAACCGGGACAGGGGGCTACGAGCAGTACTTC
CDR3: CASRQTGTGGYEQYF

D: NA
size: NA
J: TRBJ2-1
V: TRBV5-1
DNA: TGCGCCAGCAGCTTGGCCGTCGGAGCAGGGACGGACAATGAGCAGTTCTTC
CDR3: CASSLAVGAGTDNEQFF